This TCR beta chain was observed in a study of cytomegalovirus exposure and HLA in healthy donors. Note on this clone: Its antigen is unidentified.

Study-wide results and limits: The study flagged around 160 TCR beta chains as cytomegalovirus-associated.

PCR involved 60 Vbeta and 13 Jbeta primers. Using immunoSEQ multiplex PCR, the repertoire was profiled, and TCRdb retains in-frame clones only, with some absent. The table for this sample gives approximately 93,000 clones. CDR1 and CDR2 from the germline V gene are MDHEN and SYDVKM. The CDR3 totals 13 residues. V lost 6 bases to trimming and J lost 2 bases; unmatched junction nucleotides: 2. The clonotype originates from a woman aged 30 to 39 in good health and CMV-seronegative. The specimen sequenced was PBMCs. The chain carries TRBV28 and TRBJ1-2, with 8 bases that match TRBD1. CDR3 protein: CASRGDRNYGYTF. CDR3 DNA sequence: TGTGCCAGCAGGGGGGACAGGAACTATGGCTACACCTTC.